This T cell receptor (beta chain) was recorded in a study of blood T cell repertoires in COVID-19. Study summary: Samples taken during acute and convalescent COVID-19 were collected in the United States, Italy and Spain. T cells, B-cell-depleted T cells, or PBMCs provided the cDNA or gDNA that served as material.

The sample holds one count of this clone. V shed 3 bases and J shed 4 bases, with 13 bases lying between them. Per germline, CDR1 GTSNPN and CDR2 SVGIG (reference sequence). The CDR3 covers 14 residues. In the authors' methods: How many nucleated cells were present was estimated from reference gene primer amplification. Sequencing was performed with immunoSEQ multiplex PCR; in TCRdb, only in-frame clones are kept and a portion is missing. V, J and clone size reflect that table, while D and trimming were determined from the DNA. The sample carries 100,000 or so clones, approximately 90% recorded once. The source is a human donor with acute or convalescent COVID-19. The donor label of this sample is uncertain. This chain links TRBV30 with TRBJ1-3; D unclear. Sequencing was carried out using peripheral blood. The CDR3 region is CAWSRSGYGNTIYF. The CDR3 DNA is TGTGCCTGGAGCCGATCGGGGTACGGAAACACCATATATTTT.